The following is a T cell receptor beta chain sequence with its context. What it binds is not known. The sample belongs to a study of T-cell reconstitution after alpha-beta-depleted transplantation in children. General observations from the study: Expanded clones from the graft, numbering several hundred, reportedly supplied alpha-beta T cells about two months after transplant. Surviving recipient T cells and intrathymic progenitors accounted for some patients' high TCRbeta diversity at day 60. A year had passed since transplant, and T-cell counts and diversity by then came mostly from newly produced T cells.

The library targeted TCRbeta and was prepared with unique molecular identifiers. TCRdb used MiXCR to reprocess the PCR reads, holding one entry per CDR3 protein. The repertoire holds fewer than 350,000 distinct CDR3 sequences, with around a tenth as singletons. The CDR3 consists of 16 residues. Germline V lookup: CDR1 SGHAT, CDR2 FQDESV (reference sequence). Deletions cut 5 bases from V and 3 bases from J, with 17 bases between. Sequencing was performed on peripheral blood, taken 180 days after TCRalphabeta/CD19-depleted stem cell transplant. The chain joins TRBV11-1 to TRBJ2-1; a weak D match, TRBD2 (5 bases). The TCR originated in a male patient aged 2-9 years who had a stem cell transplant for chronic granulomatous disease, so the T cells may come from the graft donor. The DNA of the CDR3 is TGTGCCAGCAGCCCCGCTCCCCACGACTACTACAATGAGCAGTTCTTC. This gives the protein CASSPAPHDYYNEQFF.